The rows below give T cell receptor beta chains drawn from one sample of a study of T cell responses to AZD1222 COVID-19 vaccine. The protocol was immunoSEQ multiplex PCR, while the TCRdb copy is restricted to in-frame clones and leaves out a portion. The sample lists tens of thousands of clones; about four fifths were seen once. The sequences come from peripheral blood, collected 28 days after the second dose of the MenACWY control vaccine. The receptors stem from an adult who received the MenACWY meningococcal vaccine as a control. Both conserved end residues are part of each CDR3. D genes are given only for firm matches. Expanded clones are given a class, and other clones once, few, many or no size at all.

cdr3_nt,cdr3_aa,v_call,j_call,d_call,clone_size
TGTGCCAGTAGCCGGGGCAGGGTGGACTATGGCTACACCTTC,CASSRGRVDYGYTF,TRBV19,TRBJ1-2,.,.
TGTGCCAGCAGCGCCCACCTGGGGGGTACTAACTATGGCTACACCTTC,CASSAHLGGTNYGYTF,TRBV9,TRBJ1-2,.,.
TGTGCCAGCAGCTTAGTCTCAACCAATTACAATGAGCAGTTCTTC,CASSLVSTNYNEQFF,TRBV7-2,TRBJ2-1,.,.
TGCGCCAGCAGCCAATCCCACCGATCACAAGTCACTGAAGCTTTCTTT,CASSQSHRSQVTEAFF,TRBV4-1,TRBJ1-1,.,.
TGTGCCAGCTCTTCAGACGGGACAGGGGGTACTGAAAAACTGTTTTTT,CASSSDGTGGTEKLFF,TRBV18,TRBJ1-4,TRBD1,few
TGTGCCAGCAACCCCAGACGTGGGGCTGGGTACACTGAAGCTTTCTTT,CASNPRRGAGYTEAFF,TRBV27,TRBJ1-1,.,.
TGTGCCAGCAGTGAAGCGACTAGCGGGAGCTACGAGCAGTACTTC,CASSEATSGSYEQYF,TRBV6-1,TRBJ2-7,TRBD2,.
TGTGCCAGCACCCTTGCAGCGGGAGGAGGGAATGAGCAGTTCTTC,CASTLAAGGGNEQFF,TRBV27,TRBJ2-1,TRBD2,.
TGCGCCAGCAGCTTGAGGGCTAGCGGGACCTACAATGAGCAGTTCTTC,CASSLRASGTYNEQFF,TRBV5-1,TRBJ2-1,TRBD2,.
TGTGCCAGCAGTTTCACTAGCGGCAGCTCCTACAATGAGCAGTTCTTC,CASSFTSGSSYNEQFF,TRBV6-5,TRBJ2-1,TRBD2,.
TGTGCCAGCAGCGCCCTAAAGGGACAGCCCCAGCATTTT,CASSALKGQPQHF,TRBV7-9,TRBJ1-5,.,.
TGTGCCAGCAGGAGAGGGGTGAGTGGCTACACCTTC,CASRRGVSGYTF,TRBV12-3/TRBV12-4,TRBJ1-2,.,.
TGTGCCTGTTCCGGGACATCTCCCGGGACTGGAAACACCATATATTTT,CACSGTSPGTGNTIYF,TRBV30,TRBJ1-3,.,.
TGCGCCAGCAGCTCGGGGACAGGGAGGGACATTCAGTACTTC,CASSSGTGRDIQYF,TRBV5-1,TRBJ2-4,TRBD1,.
TGTGCCAGTAGACGCGGGGACCAGCCCCAGCATTTT,CASRRGDQPQHF,TRBV19,TRBJ1-5,.,few
TGTGCCAGCAGTGACTCGGTAGCAGGGGGGTCAGATACGCAGTATTTT,CASSDSVAGGSDTQYF,TRBV6-4,TRBJ2-3,.,.
TGTGCCAGTAATCCAGAGGGTAGAGGCAATCAGCCCCAGCATTTT,CASNPEGRGNQPQHF,TRBV19,TRBJ1-5,.,few
TGTGCCAGCAGGGAGGGGGCAGGGTTGAACACTGAAGCTTTCTTT,CASREGAGLNTEAFF,TRBV6-4,TRBJ1-1,TRBD1,.
TGTGCCAGCAGTCTCTCACTAAGCGGAAACACCATATATTTT,CASSLSLSGNTIYF,TRBV2,TRBJ1-3,.,.
TGTGCCAGTAGCTCCGAAAGACGCCGTATAGAAGCTTTCTTT,CASSSERRRIEAFF,TRBV19,TRBJ1-1,.,.
TGCAGCGTTGAAGATCGTGGCGGCAGGGTGGACAATGAGCAGTTCTTC,CSVEDRGGRVDNEQFF,TRBV29-1,TRBJ2-1,.,few
TGTGCCAGCAGCGCTCAGAGAAACTATGGCTACACCTTC,CASSAQRNYGYTF,TRBV9,TRBJ1-2,.,.
TGCGCCAGCAGCAGGGGCCTTTCCTACGAGCAGTACTTC,CASSRGLSYEQYF,TRBV10-2,TRBJ2-7,.,.
TGTGCCAGCAGCTTGGAAGGGGTAAAGAATCAGCCCCAGCATTTT,CASSLEGVKNQPQHF,TRBV5-6,TRBJ1-5,.,.
TGTGCCAGCAGGGGTAGGGTGAACACCGGGGAGCTGTTTTTT,CASRGRVNTGELFF,TRBV6-5,TRBJ2-2,.,.
TGTGCCTGGAGAACGGCTGGACAGAGCTCCTACGAGCAGTACTTC,CAWRTAGQSSYEQYF,TRBV30,TRBJ2-7,.,.
TGTGCCTGGTTCCGGATTGGGTATGAAAAACTGTTTTTT,CAWFRIGYEKLFF,TRBV30,TRBJ1-4,.,.
TGTGCCTGGAGTGTCCCGGGACAGGGTTATAATCAGCCCCAGCATTTT,CAWSVPGQGYNQPQHF,TRBV30,TRBJ1-5,TRBD1,.
TGTGCCAGCAGCAATACAGTGAACACTGAAGCTTTCTTT,CASSNTVNTEAFF,TRBV28,TRBJ1-1,.,.
TGTGCCAGCACGAGGGGAGACTTTGACAATGAGCAGTTCTTC,CASTRGDFDNEQFF,TRBV2,TRBJ2-1,.,medium-sized
TGTGCCTGGCTCAGATTCGACAGAAAGAACACTGAAGCTTTCTTT,CAWLRFDRKNTEAFF,TRBV30,TRBJ1-1,.,.
TGTGCCAGCAGCGCGACCGATGGTTATAATGAAAAACTGTTTTTT,CASSATDGYNEKLFF,TRBV7-7,TRBJ1-4,.,.
TGCGCCAGCAGCTTGGACGGCACACGGGATGATGAGCAGTTCTTC,CASSLDGTRDDEQFF,TRBV5-1,TRBJ2-1,.,.
TGTGCCAGCTCCCGTGAGGGCCCCTACAATGAGCAGTTCTTC,CASSREGPYNEQFF,TRBV5-4,TRBJ2-1,.,.
TGTGCCAGCAGCTTGGGGGGGACGGCCTCCTCCGCCAAAAACATTCAGTACTTC,CASSLGGTASSAKNIQYF,TRBV5-6,TRBJ2-4,.,.
TGTGCCAGCTCACCACTGGACAGGGGTGGCCCTGGAAACACCATATATTTT,CASSPLDRGGPGNTIYF,TRBV18,TRBJ1-3,TRBD1,.
TGCGCCAGCAGCTTACCGGGACAGAGGTTCTATGGCTACACCTTC,CASSLPGQRFYGYTF,TRBV5-1,TRBJ1-2,TRBD1,.
TGTGCCAGCTTTATATCGGGGACGTCCGGTGAAAAACTGTTTTTT,CASFISGTSGEKLFF,TRBV6-5,TRBJ1-4,.,.
TGCGCCAGCAGGTCCGCCCTCAACCCAGATACGCAGTATTTT,CASRSALNPDTQYF,TRBV5-1,TRBJ2-3,.,.
TGTGCCAGCAGGACCCCCGGCGGAAGCTCCTACGAGCAGTACTTC,CASRTPGGSSYEQYF,TRBV11-2,TRBJ2-7,.,.
TGCGCCAGCAGCTTGGAAACGGGACTAGCGGGAGTCGATGAGCAGTTCTTC,CASSLETGLAGVDEQFF,TRBV5-1,TRBJ2-1,TRBD2,once
TGTGCCAGCAGCTCTGGACGTGACAATGAGCAGTTCTTC,CASSSGRDNEQFF,TRBV11-3,TRBJ2-1,.,.
TGTGCCAGCAGCTTAATGGACAGGGGCACTGAAGCTTTCTTT,CASSLMDRGTEAFF,TRBV7-9,TRBJ1-1,TRBD1,.